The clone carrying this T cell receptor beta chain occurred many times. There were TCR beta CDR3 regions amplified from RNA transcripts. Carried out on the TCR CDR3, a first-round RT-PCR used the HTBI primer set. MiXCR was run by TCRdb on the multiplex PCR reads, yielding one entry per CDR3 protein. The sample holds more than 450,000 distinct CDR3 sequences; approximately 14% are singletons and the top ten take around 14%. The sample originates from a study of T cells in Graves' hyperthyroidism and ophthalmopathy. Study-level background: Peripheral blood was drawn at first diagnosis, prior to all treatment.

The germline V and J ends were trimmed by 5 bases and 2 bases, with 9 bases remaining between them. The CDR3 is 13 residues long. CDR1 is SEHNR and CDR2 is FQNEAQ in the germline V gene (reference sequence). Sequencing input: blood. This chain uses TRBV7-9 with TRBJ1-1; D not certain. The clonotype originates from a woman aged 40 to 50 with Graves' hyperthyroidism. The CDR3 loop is CASSNGPNTEAFF. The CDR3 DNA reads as TGTGCCAGCAGCAACGGGCCAAACACTGAAGCTTTCTTT. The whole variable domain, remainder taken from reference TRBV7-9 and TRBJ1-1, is DTGVSQNPRHKITKRGQNVTFRCDPISEHNRLYWYRQTLGQGPEFLTYFQNEAQLEKSRLLSDRFSAERPKGSFSTLEIQRTEQGDSAMYLCASSNGPNTEAFFGQGTRLTVV.